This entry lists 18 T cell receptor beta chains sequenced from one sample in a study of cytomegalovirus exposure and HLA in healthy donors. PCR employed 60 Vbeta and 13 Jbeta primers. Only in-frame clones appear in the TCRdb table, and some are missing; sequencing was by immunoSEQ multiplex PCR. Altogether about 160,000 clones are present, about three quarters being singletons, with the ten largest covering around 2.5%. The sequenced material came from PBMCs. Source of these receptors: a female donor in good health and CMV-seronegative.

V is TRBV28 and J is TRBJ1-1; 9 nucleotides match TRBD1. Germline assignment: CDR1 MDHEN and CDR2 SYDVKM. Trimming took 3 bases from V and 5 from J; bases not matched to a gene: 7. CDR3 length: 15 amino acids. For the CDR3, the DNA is TGTGCCAGCAGTTTGCGGACAGGGGACGGGACTGAAGCTTTCTTT. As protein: CASSLRTGDGTEAFF.

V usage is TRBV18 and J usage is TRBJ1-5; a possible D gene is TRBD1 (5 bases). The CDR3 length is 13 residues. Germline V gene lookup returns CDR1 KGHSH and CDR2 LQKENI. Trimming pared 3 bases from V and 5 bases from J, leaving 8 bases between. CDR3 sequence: CASSPGLDQPQHF. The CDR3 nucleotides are TGTGCCAGCTCACCGGGACTGGATCAGCCCCAGCATTTT.

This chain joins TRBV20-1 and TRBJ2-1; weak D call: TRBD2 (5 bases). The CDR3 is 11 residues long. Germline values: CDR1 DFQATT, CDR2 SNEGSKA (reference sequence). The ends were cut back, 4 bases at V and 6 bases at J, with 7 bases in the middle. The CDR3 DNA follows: TGCAGTGCTACTAGCCCCAATGAGCAGTTCTTC. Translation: CSATSPNEQFF.

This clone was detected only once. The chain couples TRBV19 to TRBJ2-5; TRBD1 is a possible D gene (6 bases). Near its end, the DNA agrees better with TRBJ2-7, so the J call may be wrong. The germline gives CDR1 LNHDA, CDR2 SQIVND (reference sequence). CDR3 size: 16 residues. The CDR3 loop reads CASSHTSTGSAYEQYF. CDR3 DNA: TGTGCCAGTAGTCACACCTCGACAGGATCTGCCTACGAGCAGTACTTC.

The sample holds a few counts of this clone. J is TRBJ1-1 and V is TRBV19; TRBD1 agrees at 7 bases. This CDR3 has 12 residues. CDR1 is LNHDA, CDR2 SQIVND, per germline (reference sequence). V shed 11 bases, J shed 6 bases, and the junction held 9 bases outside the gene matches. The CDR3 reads CASQGTFSEAFF. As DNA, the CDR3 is TGTGCCTCACAGGGGACGTTTTCTGAAGCTTTCTTT.

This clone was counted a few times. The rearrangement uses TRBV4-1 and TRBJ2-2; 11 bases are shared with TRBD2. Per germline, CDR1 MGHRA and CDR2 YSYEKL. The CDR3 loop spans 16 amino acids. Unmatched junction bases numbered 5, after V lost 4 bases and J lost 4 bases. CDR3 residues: CASSLLAGGVTGELFF. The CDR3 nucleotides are TGCGCCAGCAGCCTTCTAGCGGGGGGAGTCACCGGGGAGCTGTTTTTT.

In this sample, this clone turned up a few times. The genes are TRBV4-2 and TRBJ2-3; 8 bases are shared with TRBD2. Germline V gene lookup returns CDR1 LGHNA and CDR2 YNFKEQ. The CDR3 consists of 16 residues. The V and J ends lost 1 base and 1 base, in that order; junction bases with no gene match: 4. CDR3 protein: CASSQVDSGGTDTQYF. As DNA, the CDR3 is TGTGCCAGCAGCCAAGTCGATAGCGGGGGCACAGATACGCAGTATTTT.

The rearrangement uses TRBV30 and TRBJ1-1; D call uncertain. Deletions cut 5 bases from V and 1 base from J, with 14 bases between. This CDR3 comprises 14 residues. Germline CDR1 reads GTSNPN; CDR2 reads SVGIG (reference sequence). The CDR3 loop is CAWFRGVRNTEAFF. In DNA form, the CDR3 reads TGTGCCTGGTTCCGCGGGGTACGGAACACTGAAGCTTTCTTT.

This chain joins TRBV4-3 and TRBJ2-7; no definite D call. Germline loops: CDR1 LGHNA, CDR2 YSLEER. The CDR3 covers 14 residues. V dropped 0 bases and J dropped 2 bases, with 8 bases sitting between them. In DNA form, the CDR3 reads TGCGCCAGCAGCCAAGATCTGTTTACCTACGAGCAGTACTTC. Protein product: CASSQDLFTYEQYF.

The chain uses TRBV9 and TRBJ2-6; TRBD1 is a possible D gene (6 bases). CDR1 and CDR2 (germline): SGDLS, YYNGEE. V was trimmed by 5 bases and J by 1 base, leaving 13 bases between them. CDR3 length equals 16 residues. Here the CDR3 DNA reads TGTGCCAGCAGTAGGACAGTACTTTCTGGGGCCAACGTCCTGACTTTC. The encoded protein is CASSRTVLSGANVLTF. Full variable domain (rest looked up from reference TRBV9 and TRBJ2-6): DSGVTQTPKHLITATGQRVTLRCSPRSGDLSVYWYQQSLDQGLQFLIQYYNGEERAKGNILERFSAQQFPDLHSELNLSSLELGDSALYFCASSRTVLSGANVLTFGAGSRLTVL.

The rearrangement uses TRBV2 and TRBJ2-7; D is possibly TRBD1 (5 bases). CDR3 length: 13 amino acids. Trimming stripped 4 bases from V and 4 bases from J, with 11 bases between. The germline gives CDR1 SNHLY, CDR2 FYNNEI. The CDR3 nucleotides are TGTGCCAGCAGTGTTCAGGGCCGTTACGAGCAGTACTTC. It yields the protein CASSVQGRYEQYF.

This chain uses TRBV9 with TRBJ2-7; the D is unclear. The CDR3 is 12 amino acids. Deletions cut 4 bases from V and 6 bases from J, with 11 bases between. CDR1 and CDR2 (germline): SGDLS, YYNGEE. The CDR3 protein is CASSLDFREQYF. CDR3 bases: TGTGCCAGCAGCCTAGACTTTCGCGAGCAGTACTTC. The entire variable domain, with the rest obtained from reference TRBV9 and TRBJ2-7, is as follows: DSGVTQTPKHLITATGQRVTLRCSPRSGDLSVYWYQQSLDQGLQFLIQYYNGEERAKGNILERFSAQQFPDLHSELNLSSLELGDSALYFCASSLDFREQYFGPGTRLTVT.

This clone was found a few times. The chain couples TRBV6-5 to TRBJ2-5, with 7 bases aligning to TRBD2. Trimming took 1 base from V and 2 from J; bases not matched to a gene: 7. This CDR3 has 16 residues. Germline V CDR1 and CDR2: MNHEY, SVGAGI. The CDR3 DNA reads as TGTGCCAGCAGTTACTGGGAGGGCGGGGAACAAGAGACCCAGTACTTC. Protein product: CASSYWEGGEQETQYF.

The CDR3 region has the DNA TGCAGCGTTGGGACTAGCTTCTCCTACGAGCAGTACTTC. It codes for CSVGTSFSYEQYF. The chain is built from TRBV29-1 and TRBJ2-7; 8 bases agree with TRBD2. With 4 bases clipped from V and 0 bases from J, the junction kept 2 bases outside the gene matches. The CDR3 consists of 13 residues. Germline CDR1 reads SQVTM; CDR2 reads ANQGSEA.

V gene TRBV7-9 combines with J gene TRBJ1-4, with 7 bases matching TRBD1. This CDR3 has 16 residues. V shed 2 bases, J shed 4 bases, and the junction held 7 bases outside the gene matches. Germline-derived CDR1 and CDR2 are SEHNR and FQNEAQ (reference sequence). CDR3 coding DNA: TGTGCCAGCAGCTTATTGGGGGGACAGTTTAATGAAAAACTGTTTTTT. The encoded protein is CASSLLGGQFNEKLFF.

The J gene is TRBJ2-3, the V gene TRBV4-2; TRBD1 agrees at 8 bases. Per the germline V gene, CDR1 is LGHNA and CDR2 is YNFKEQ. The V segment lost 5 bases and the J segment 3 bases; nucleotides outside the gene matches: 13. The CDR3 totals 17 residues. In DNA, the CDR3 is TGTGCCAGCAGCTACGCACCAAACCAGGGGGCAACAGATACGCAGTATTTT. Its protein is CASSYAPNQGATDTQYF.

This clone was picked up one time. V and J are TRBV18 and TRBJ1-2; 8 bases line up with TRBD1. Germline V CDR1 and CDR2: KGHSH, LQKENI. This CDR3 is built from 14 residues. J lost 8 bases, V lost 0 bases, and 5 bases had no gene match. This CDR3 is CASSPPEAGGGYTF. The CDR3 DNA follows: TGTGCCAGCTCACCACCAGAGGCAGGGGGCGGCTACACCTTC.

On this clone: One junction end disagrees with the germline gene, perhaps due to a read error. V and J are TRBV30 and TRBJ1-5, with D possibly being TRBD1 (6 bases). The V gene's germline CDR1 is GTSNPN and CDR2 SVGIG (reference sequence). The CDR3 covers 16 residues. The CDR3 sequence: CAWGVPGTQSNQPQHF. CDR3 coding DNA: TGTGCCTGGGGTGTACCTGGGACACAAAGCAATCAGCCCCAGCATTTT.